This entry lists 19 T cell receptor beta chains sequenced from one sample in a study of T cell responses to AZD1222 COVID-19 vaccine. Only in-frame clones appear in the TCRdb table, and some are missing; sequencing was by immunoSEQ multiplex PCR. The table shows about 160,000 clones, with approximately 90% occurring only once. Material: peripheral blood, obtained on day 0 of AZD1222 vaccination. These receptors all stem from an adult in good health.

The rearrangement links TRBV24-1 to TRBJ2-2; D might be TRBD2 (6 bases). Looked up from germline, CDR1 is KGHDR and CDR2 is SFDVKD. V shed 4 bases and J shed 3 bases, with 14 bases lying between them. The CDR3 runs 16 residues. As DNA, the CDR3 is TGTGCCACCAGTGAGAAGGGGCGCGGGGACACCGGGGAGCTGTTTTTT. Amino acid sequence: CATSEKGRGDTGELFF.

The chain has TRBV7-8 and TRBJ1-5, with D uncertain. There are 14 residues in the CDR3. V shed 1 base and J shed 9 bases, with 13 bases lying between them. CDR1 is SGHVS, CDR2 FQNEAQ, per germline. The DNA for the CDR3 is TGTGCCAGCAGCTTAGGGCCGGGGTCACGGCCCCAGCATTTT. It encodes CASSLGPGSRPQHF.

The chain uses TRBV5-5 and TRBJ2-1; 11 bases align to TRBD2. The germline V gene encodes CDR1 SGHKS and CDR2 YYEKEE (reference sequence). Trimming at V came to 0 bases and at J to 9 bases, leaving 5 bases not matched to a gene. The CDR3 spans 15 residues. For the CDR3, the DNA is TGTGCCAGCAGCTTGGAGAGTCTAGCGGGAGGTGAGCAGTTCTTC. Translated: CASSLESLAGGEQFF.

The CDR3 DNA reads TGCGCCAGCAGTCCGACCGGGACAGGGGGCTACGAGCAGTACTTC. Translated: CASSPTGTGGYEQYF. The genes are TRBV5-1 and TRBJ2-7; TRBD1 matches at 11 bases. V lost 5 bases, J lost 3 bases, and 7 bases stayed unmatched. From germline, CDR1 is SGHRS and CDR2 YFSETQ. This CDR3 contains 15 residues. The entire variable domain, with the rest obtained from reference TRBV5-1 and TRBJ2-7, is as follows: KAGVTQTPRYLIKTRGQQVTLSCSPISGHRSVSWYQQTPGQGLQFLFEYFSETQRNKGNFPGRFSGRQFSNSRSEMNVSTLELGDSALYLCASSPTGTGGYEQYFGPGTRLTVT.

For the CDR3, the DNA is TGCGCCAGCAGCCCAGAGGCACTGACCTACGAGCAGTACTTC. This sequence encodes CASSPEALTYEQYF. The chain couples TRBV10-1 to TRBJ2-7; D ambiguous. The CDR3 loop spans 14 amino acids. V lost 6 bases and J lost 2, with 14 bases in between. Germline V CDR1 and CDR2: WNHNN, SYGVQD (reference sequence).

The genes are TRBV28 and TRBJ1-5; D not certain. The CDR3 runs to 14 residues. Germline CDR1 MDHEN, CDR2 SYDVKM. Deletions cut 5 bases from V and 1 base from J, with 9 bases between. The CDR3 nucleotides are TGTGCCAGCAGTACCAGGAGGAGCAATCAGCCCCAGCATTTT. It is translated as CASSTRRSNQPQHF.

The J gene is TRBJ2-3, the V gene TRBV19; D tentatively fits TRBD1 or TRBD2 (6 bases each). Germline V CDR1 and CDR2: LNHDA, SQIVND (reference sequence). Trimming shortened V by 5 bases and J by 0 bases, and 18 bases separated the two germline ends. The CDR3 sequence is 17 residues long. The CDR3 here is CASSLGQHGTSTDTQYF. In DNA form, the CDR3 reads TGTGCCAGTAGTCTAGGACAGCATGGGACTAGCACAGATACGCAGTATTTT.

The chain joins TRBV3-1 (or the pseudogene TRBV3-2) to TRBJ2-1; possibly TRBD2 for D (5 bases). Germline V gives CDR1 LGHDT, CDR2 YNNKEL (reference sequence). The CDR3 is 13 residues long. Trimming removed 1 base at V and 8 bases at J, with 9 bases between. This CDR3 is CASSQVGGDEQFF. DNA for the CDR3: TGTGCCAGCAGCCAAGTTGGAGGAGATGAGCAGTTCTTC.

The chain recombines TRBV6-1 with TRBJ1-3; 7 bases fit TRBD1. The V gene end was trimmed by 2 bases and the J gene end by 3 bases; junction bases not matched to a gene: 10. CDR1 MNHNS and CDR2 SASEGT come from the germline V gene. There are 17 residues in the CDR3. The CDR3 spells CASSETFRGQRGNTIYF. The CDR3 DNA follows: TGTGCCAGCAGTGAAACGTTTAGGGGACAGCGTGGAAACACCATATATTTT.

The chain joins TRBV28 to TRBJ1-5; D may be TRBD1 (6 bases). Germline V gene sequence: CDR1 MDHEN, CDR2 SYDVKM. This CDR3 has 15 residues. Trimming stripped 2 bases from V and 4 bases from J, with 12 bases between. CDR3 amino acids: CASSLGGGENQPQHF. DNA of the CDR3: TGTGCCAGCAGTTTAGGAGGGGGGGAAAATCAGCCCCAGCATTTT.

The chain has TRBV11-2 and TRBJ2-2, with D hard to call. Germline CDR1 SGHAT, CDR2 FQNNGV. The CDR3 is made up of 15 amino acids. Deletions cut 3 bases from V and 3 bases from J, with 11 bases between. The chain's CDR3 is CASSFPLRDTGELFF. The CDR3 DNA follows: TGTGCCAGCAGCTTTCCCCTTAGGGACACCGGGGAGCTGTTTTTT.

The CDR3 region has the DNA TGTGCCAGCAGCCTTACAGGGCATAATGAAAAACTGTTTTTT. Protein: CASSLTGHNEKLFF. This sequence joins TRBV6-5 and TRBJ1-4; D perhaps matches TRBD1 (6 bases). Per germline, CDR1 MNHEY and CDR2 SVGAGI. This CDR3 is built from 14 residues. Trimming left V 6 bases short and J 4 bases short, with 12 bases between.

The chain combines TRBV18 with TRBJ2-3; TRBD1 agrees at 7 bases. Germline CDR1 is KGHSH and CDR2 is LQKENI. This CDR3 spans 14 amino acids. J gave up 0 bases and V 5 bases, and 2 bases lay outside the gene matches. The CDR3 reads CASSGTASTDTQYF. The DNA for the CDR3 is TGTGCCAGCTCAGGGACAGCCAGCACAGATACGCAGTATTTT.

The V gene is TRBV28, the J gene TRBJ1-5; D might be TRBD1 (6 bases). This CDR3 has 13 residues. In germline, CDR1 is MDHEN, CDR2 SYDVKM. The germline V and J ends were trimmed by 11 bases and 2 bases, with 13 bases remaining between them. CDR3 sequence: CAGTGFGNQPQHF. For the CDR3, the DNA is TGTGCCGGAACAGGGTTTGGCAATCAGCCCCAGCATTTT.

This sequence joins TRBV5-1 and TRBJ2-5, with a possible D match to TRBD2 (5 bases). The V gene lost 4 bases and the J gene lost 4 bases, with 17 bases spanning the gap. Looked up from germline, CDR1 is SGHRS and CDR2 is YFSETQ. This CDR3 has 15 amino acids. Here the CDR3 DNA reads TGCGCCAGCAGCGGGCCCGAGGAGGTCGGAGAGACCCAGTACTTC. Translation gives CASSGPEEVGETQYF.

The CDR3 loop is CASSHCEGLAMHIQYF. CDR3 in DNA: TGTGCCAGCAGCCACTGCGAGGGACTAGCAATGCACATTCAGTACTTC. The V gene is TRBV3-1 (or the pseudogene TRBV3-2), the J gene TRBJ2-4; 9 positions agree with TRBD2. The CDR3 runs 16 residues. Trimming cost V 3 bases and J 8 bases; bases outside gene matches: 11. The V gene's germline CDR1 is LGHDT and CDR2 YNNKEL (reference sequence).

This clone came up once. The chain joins TRBV6-5 to TRBJ1-1; D may be TRBD1 (5 bases). The CDR3 covers 12 residues. Germline CDR1 MNHEY, CDR2 SVGAGI. V was cut by 5 bases and J by 10 bases, with 14 bases left in between. CDR3 loop: CASSPQGRGAFF. In nucleotides, the CDR3 is TGTGCCAGCAGTCCCCAGGGCCGCGGAGCTTTCTTT.

DNA of the CDR3: TGTGCCAGCAGTGCAGGGGACAGAACCTACGAGCAGTACTTC. It translates to CASSAGDRTYEQYF. J is TRBJ2-7 and V is TRBV28, with 7 bases that match TRBD1. Germline V gene data show CDR1 as MDHEN and CDR2 as SYDVKM. This CDR3 region has 14 residues. With 5 bases clipped from V and 2 bases from J, the junction kept 6 bases outside the gene matches.

This clone came up once. J is TRBJ2-1 and V is TRBV27; maybe TRBD2 (6 bases). CDR3 length equals 15 residues. V lost 2 bases and J 0 bases, leaving 8 bases between the germline ends. CDR1 is MNHEY and CDR2 is SMNVEV in the germline V gene (reference sequence). The CDR3 region is CASSLATSSYNEQFF. CDR3 coding DNA: TGTGCCAGCAGTTTAGCGACTAGCTCCTACAATGAGCAGTTCTTC.